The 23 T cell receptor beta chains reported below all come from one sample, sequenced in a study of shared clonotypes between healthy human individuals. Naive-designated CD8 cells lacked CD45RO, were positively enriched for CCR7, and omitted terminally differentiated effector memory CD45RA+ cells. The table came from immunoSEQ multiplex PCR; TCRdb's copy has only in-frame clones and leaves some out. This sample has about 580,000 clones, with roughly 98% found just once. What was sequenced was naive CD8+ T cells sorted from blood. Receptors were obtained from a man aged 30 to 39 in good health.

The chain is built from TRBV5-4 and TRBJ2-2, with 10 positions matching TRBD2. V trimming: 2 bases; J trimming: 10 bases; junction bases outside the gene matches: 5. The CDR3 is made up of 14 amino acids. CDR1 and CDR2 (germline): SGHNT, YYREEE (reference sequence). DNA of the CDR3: TGTGCCAGCAGCTTAAGCGGGAGGGCCACGGAGCTGTTTTTT. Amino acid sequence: CASSLSGRATELFF.

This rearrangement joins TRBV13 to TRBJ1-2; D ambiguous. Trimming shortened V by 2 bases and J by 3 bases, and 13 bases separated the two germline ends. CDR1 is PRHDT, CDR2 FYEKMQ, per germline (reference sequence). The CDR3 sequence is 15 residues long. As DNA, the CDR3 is TGTGCCAGCAGCTTAAGGGCGACACCTGACTATGGCTACACCTTC. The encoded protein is CASSLRATPDYGYTF.

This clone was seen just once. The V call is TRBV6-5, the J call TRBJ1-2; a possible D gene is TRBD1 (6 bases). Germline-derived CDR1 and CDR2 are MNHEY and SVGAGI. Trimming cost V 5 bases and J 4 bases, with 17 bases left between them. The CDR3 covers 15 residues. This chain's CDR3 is CASSPYGGGRYGYTF. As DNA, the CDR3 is TGTGCCAGCAGTCCATACGGAGGGGGGCGCTATGGCTACACCTTC.

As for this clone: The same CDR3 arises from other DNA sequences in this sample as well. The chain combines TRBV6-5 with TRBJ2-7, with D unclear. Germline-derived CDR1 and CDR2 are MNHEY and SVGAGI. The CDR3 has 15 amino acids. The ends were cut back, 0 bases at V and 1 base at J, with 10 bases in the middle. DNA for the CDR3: TGTGCCAGCAGTTACTCAAGCAGCGCGTCCTACGAGCAGTACTTC. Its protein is CASSYSSSASYEQYF.

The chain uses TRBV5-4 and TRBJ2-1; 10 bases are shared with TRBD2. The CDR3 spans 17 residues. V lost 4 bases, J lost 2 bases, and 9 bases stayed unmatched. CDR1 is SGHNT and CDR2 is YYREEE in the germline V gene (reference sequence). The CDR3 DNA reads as TGTGCCAGCAGCGGTGGGGAGCGGGAGGGCCCCTACAATGAGCAGTTCTTC. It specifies CASSGGEREGPYNEQFF.

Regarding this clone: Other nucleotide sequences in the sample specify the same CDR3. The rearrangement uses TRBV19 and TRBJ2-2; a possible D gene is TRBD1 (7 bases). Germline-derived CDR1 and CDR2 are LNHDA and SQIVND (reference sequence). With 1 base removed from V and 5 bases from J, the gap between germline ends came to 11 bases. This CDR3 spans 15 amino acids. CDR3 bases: TGTGCCAGTAGTATAGCAGGGGGGCCGACCGGGGAGCTGTTTTTT. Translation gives CASSIAGGPTGELFF.

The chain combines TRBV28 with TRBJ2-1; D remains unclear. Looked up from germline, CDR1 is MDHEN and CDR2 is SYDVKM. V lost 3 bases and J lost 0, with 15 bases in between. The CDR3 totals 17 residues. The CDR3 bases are TGTGCCAGCAGTTTCCGTGAAGGGTACTCCTCCTACAATGAGCAGTTCTTC. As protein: CASSFREGYSSYNEQFF.

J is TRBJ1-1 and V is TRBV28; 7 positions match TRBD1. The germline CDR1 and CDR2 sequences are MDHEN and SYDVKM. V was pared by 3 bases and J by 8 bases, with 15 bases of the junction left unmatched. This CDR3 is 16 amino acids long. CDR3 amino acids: CASSLSGGFLLAEAFF. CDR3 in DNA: TGTGCCAGCAGTTTGTCAGGGGGGTTCCTCCTCGCAGAAGCTTTCTTT.

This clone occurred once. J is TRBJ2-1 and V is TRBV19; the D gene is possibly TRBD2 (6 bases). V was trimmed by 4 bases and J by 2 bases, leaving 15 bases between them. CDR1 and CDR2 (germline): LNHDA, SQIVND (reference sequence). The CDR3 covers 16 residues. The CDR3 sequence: CASSTWSGDAYNEQFF. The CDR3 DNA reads TGTGCCAGTAGTACTTGGTCGGGAGACGCCTACAATGAGCAGTTCTTC.

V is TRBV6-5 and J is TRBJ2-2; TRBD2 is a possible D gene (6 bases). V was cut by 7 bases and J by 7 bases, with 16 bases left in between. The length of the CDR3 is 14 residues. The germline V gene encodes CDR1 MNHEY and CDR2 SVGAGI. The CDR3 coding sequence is TGTGCCAGCACCATAGCGGCTTTTGGCGGGGAGCTGTTTTTT. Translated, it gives CASTIAAFGGELFF.

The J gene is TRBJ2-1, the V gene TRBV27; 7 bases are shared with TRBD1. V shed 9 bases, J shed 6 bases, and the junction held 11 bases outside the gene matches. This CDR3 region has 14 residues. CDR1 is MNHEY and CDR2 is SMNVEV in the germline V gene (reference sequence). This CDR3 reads CASIYFAGGNEQFF. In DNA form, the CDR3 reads TGTGCCAGTATTTATTTCGCAGGGGGCAATGAGCAGTTCTTC.

The CDR3 is CASSQALAGRYEQYF. The CDR3 DNA follows: TGTGCCAGCAGCCAAGCACTAGCGGGAAGGTACGAGCAGTACTTC. J is TRBJ2-7 and V is TRBV4-2; 10 bases fit TRBD2. The CDR3 spans 15 residues. Germline CDR1 and CDR2: LGHNA and YNFKEQ. V lost 1 base, J lost 4 bases, and 4 bases stayed unmatched.

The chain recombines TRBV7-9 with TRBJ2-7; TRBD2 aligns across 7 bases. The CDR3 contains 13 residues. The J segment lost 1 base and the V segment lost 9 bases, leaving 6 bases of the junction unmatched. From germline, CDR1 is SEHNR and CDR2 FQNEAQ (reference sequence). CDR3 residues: CASGLAESYEQYF. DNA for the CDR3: TGTGCCAGTGGCCTAGCGGAATCCTACGAGCAGTACTTC.

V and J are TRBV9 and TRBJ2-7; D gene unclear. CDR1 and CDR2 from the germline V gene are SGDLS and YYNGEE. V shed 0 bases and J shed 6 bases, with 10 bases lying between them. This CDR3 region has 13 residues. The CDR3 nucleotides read TGTGCCAGCAGCGTAGACACTGATTTCGAGCAGTACTTC. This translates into CASSVDTDFEQYF. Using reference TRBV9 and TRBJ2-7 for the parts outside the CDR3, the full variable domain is DSGVTQTPKHLITATGQRVTLRCSPRSGDLSVYWYQQSLDQGLQFLIQYYNGEERAKGNILERFSAQQFPDLHSELNLSSLELGDSALYFCASSVDTDFEQYFGPGTRLTVT.

The CDR3 protein is CASSQGGGGYTF. CDR3 DNA sequence: TGCGCCAGCAGCCAAGGGGGCGGCGGCTACACCTTC. V is TRBV5-1 and J is TRBJ1-2; 7 bases agree with TRBD1. The CDR3 has 12 amino acids. Germline V gene lookup returns CDR1 SGHRS and CDR2 YFSETQ. Unmatched junction bases numbered 5, after V lost 4 bases and J lost 8 bases.

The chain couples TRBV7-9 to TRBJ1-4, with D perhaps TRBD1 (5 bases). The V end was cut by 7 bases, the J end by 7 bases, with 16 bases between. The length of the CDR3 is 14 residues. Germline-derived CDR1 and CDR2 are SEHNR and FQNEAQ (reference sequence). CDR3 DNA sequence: TGTGCCAGCACCTCCGGGACGCGGGGTGAAAAACTGTTTTTT. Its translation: CASTSGTRGEKLFF.

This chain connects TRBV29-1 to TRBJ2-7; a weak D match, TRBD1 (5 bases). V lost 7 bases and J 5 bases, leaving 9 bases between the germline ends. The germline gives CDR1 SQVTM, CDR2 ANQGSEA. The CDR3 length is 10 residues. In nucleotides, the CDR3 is TGCAGCGCCCAGGGTGACGAGCAGTACTTC. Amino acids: CSAQGDEQYF.

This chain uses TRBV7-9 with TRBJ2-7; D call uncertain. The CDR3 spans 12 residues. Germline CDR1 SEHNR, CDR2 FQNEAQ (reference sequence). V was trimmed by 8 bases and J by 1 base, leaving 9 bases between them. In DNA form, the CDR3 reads TGTGCCAGCCGATTGGATTCCTACGAGCAGTACTTC. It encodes CASRLDSYEQYF.

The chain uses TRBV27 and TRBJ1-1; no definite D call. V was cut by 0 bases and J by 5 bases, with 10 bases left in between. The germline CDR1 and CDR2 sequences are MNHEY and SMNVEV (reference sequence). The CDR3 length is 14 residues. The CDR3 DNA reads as TGTGCCAGCAGTTTATCAACCGCCGTGACTGAAGCTTTCTTT. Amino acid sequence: CASSLSTAVTEAFF.

The CDR3 is CASSLMGTSGYTF. In DNA, the CDR3 is TGTGCCAGCAGTTTAATGGGGACAAGTGGCTACACCTTC. The chain couples TRBV27 to TRBJ1-2; the D gene is possibly TRBD1 (6 bases). The CDR3 length is 13 residues. Trimming took off 2 bases at V and 7 bases at J, with 11 bases between the two ends. Per the germline V gene, CDR1 is MNHEY and CDR2 is SMNVEV (reference sequence).

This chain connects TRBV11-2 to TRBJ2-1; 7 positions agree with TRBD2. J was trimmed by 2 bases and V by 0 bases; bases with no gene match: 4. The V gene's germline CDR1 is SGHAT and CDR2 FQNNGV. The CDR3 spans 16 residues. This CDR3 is CASSLEGGRTYNEQFF. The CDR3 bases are TGTGCCAGCAGCTTAGAGGGGGGGAGGACCTACAATGAGCAGTTCTTC.

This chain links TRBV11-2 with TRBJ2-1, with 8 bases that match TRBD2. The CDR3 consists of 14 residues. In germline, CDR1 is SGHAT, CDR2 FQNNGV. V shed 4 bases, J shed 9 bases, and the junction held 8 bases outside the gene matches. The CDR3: CASSSQTSAGEQFF. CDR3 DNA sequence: TGTGCCAGCAGCTCCCAGACTAGCGCAGGTGAGCAGTTCTTC. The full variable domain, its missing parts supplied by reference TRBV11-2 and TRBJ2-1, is EAGVAQSPRYKIIEKRQSVAFWCNPISGHATLYWYQQILGQGPKLLIQFQNNGVVDDSQLPKDRFSAERLKGVDSTLKIQPAKLEDSAVYLCASSSQTSAGEQFFGPGTRLTVL.

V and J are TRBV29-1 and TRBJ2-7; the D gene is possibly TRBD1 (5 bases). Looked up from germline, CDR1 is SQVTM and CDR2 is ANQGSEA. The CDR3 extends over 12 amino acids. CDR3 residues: CSMADNSYEQYF. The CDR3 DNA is TGCTCCATGGCGGACAACTCCTACGAGCAGTACTTC.